This T cell receptor (beta chain) originates from a study of patients and donors after allogeneic stem cell transplantation. V was clipped by 0 bases and J by 3 bases, with 11 bases between them. CDR3 length: 14 residues. Germline CDR1 is DFQATT and CDR2 is SNEGSKA (reference sequence). One entry per CDR3 protein results from TCRdb running MiXCR on the RT-PCR reads. Seen here are over 130,000 distinct CDR3 sequences, 37% observed once, and the top ten hold about 50%. The V call is TRBV20-1, the J call TRBJ1-2, with D perhaps TRBD1 (6 bases). The receptor comes from a human donor who was either an allogeneic HSCT recipient or a stem cell or donor lymphocyte infusion donor (not recorded which). It is not recorded whose cells these are; they may come from a transplant donor. The sequencing sample was made of blood, either unsorted or a sorted T cell fraction (not recorded which). This chain's CDR3 is CSARDPGEYYGYTF. DNA of the CDR3: TGCAGTGCTAGAGACCCAGGGGAGTACTATGGCTACACCTTC.